What follows are 22 T cell receptor beta chains derived from one specimen sequenced in a study of cytomegalovirus exposure and HLA in healthy donors. The PCR was carried out with 60 Vbeta primers and 13 Jbeta primers. Assay: immunoSEQ multiplex PCR; the TCRdb copy retains only in-frame clones and omits some. This table holds more than 95,000 clones, approximately 70% found once. Material: PBMCs. The origin of the receptors is a woman in her thirties or forties in good health and CMV-seropositive.

The gene calls are TRBV19 and TRBJ2-7; D possibly corresponds to TRBD2 (5 bases). The CDR3 loop spans 14 amino acids. Trimming cost V 3 bases and J 1 base, with 10 bases left between them. Germline assignment: CDR1 LNHDA and CDR2 SQIVND (reference sequence). CDR3 in amino acids: CASSILERSYEQYF. The CDR3 DNA sequence: TGTGCCAGTAGTATTTTGGAGCGGTCCTACGAGCAGTACTTC.

The gene calls are TRBV10-2 and TRBJ2-7; TRBD2 agrees at 10 bases. J lost 3 bases, V lost 7 bases, and 9 bases had no gene match. The CDR3 is made up of 15 amino acids. Germline V CDR1 and CDR2: WSHSY, SAAADI. The CDR3 nucleotides read TGCGCCAGCACGGAAGCGGGGGGGCGGAACTACGAGCAGTACTTC. Amino acids: CASTEAGGRNYEQYF.

V and J are TRBV2 and TRBJ2-7; the D gene is possibly TRBD2 (6 bases). V was pared by 6 bases and J by 0 bases, with 12 bases between. This CDR3 contains 14 residues. Looked up from germline, CDR1 is SNHLY and CDR2 is FYNNEI. CDR3 DNA: TGTGCCAGCAGGCCTGACGGGAGCTCCTACGAGCAGTACTTC. Translated, it gives CASRPDGSSYEQYF.

J is TRBJ2-2 and V is TRBV4-1; a weak D match, TRBD1 (5 bases). V was pared by 3 bases and J by 3 bases, with 17 bases between. In germline, CDR1 is MGHRA, CDR2 YSYEKL. CDR3 length: 17 amino acids. The CDR3 coding sequence is TGCGCCAGCAGCCAGATGGGGCAGGGCCGCTACACCGGGGAGCTGTTTTTT. Amino acids: CASSQMGQGRYTGELFF.

The gene calls are TRBV14 and TRBJ1-1; D is undetermined. The CDR3 is 13 amino acids. V shed 4 bases and J shed 7 bases, with 13 bases lying between them. Germline V lookup: CDR1 SGHDN, CDR2 FVKESK. Written as DNA, the CDR3 is TGTGCCAGCAGCCTCTTAGGCGGCCTTGAAGCTTTCTTT. This translates into CASSLLGGLEAFF.

In this sample, this clone turned up a few times. V and J are TRBV4-1 and TRBJ2-7; D is ambiguous. Per germline, CDR1 MGHRA and CDR2 YSYEKL. V lost 1 base and J lost 0, with 13 bases in between. This CDR3 is built from 16 residues. As DNA, the CDR3 is TGCGCCAGCAGCCAAGGGGCTCAACCGACCTCCTACGAGCAGTACTTC. Amino acid sequence: CASSQGAQPTSYEQYF.

V gene TRBV25-1 combines with J gene TRBJ1-1; D is possibly TRBD1 (6 bases). Germline CDR1 and CDR2: MGHDK and SYGVNS. V lost 3 bases to trimming and J lost 0 bases, with 8 bases between them. The CDR3 length is 14 residues. The CDR3 spells CASSDRGLNTEAFF. As DNA, the CDR3 is TGTGCCAGCAGTGACAGGGGACTGAACACTGAAGCTTTCTTT.

This clone came up once. The chain is built from TRBV13 and TRBJ1-1; D not certain. Germline CDR1 is PRHDT and CDR2 is FYEKMQ (reference sequence). V lost 4 bases to trimming and J lost 4 bases, with 10 bases between them. This CDR3 is 13 amino acids long. The CDR3 bases are TGTGCCAGCAGCTCGCAGGAAACCACTGAAGCTTTCTTT. It specifies CASSSQETTEAFF.

The chain carries TRBV28 and TRBJ2-7, with 10 bases fitting TRBD2. The CDR3 length is 13 residues. CDR1 is MDHEN and CDR2 is SYDVKM in the germline V gene. J gave up 5 bases and V 8 bases, and 6 bases lay outside the gene matches. The CDR3 coding sequence is TGTGCCAGCGAAGCGGGAGGGCCGAACGAGCAGTACTTC. Translated: CASEAGGPNEQYF.

The rearrangement links TRBV11-3 to TRBJ2-3; 7 bases map to TRBD1. V was pared by 5 bases and J by 0 bases, with 8 bases of the junction left unmatched. This CDR3 contains 16 residues. The germline V gene encodes CDR1 SGHNT and CDR2 YENEEA. Here the CDR3 DNA reads TGTGCCAGCAGCCCGAGGGACAGTCCTAGCACAGATACGCAGTATTTT. Translating it yields CASSPRDSPSTDTQYF.

This chain links TRBV7-6 with TRBJ2-7; 8 bases align to TRBD1. V was pared by 5 bases and J by 0 bases, with 3 bases of the junction left unmatched. This CDR3 region has 14 residues. CDR1 and CDR2 from the germline V gene are SGHVS and FNYEAQ. The CDR3 protein is CASSPTGGSYEQYF. CDR3 coding DNA: TGTGCCAGCAGCCCTACAGGGGGCTCCTACGAGCAGTACTTC.

V usage is TRBV27 and J usage is TRBJ1-2; D uncertain. The CDR3 has 17 amino acids. Deletions cut 5 bases from V and 2 bases from J, with 21 bases between. CDR1 and CDR2 (germline): MNHEY, SMNVEV (reference sequence). The DNA for the CDR3 is TGTGCCAGCAGTCCGTTTTTTTCGATTTCAGGCAACTATGGCTACACCTTC. This gives the protein CASSPFFSISGNYGYTF.

This clone showed up just a few times. The CDR3 bases are TGTGCCAGCAGCAATGGACTAGCGGGAGGGCCCGCGCAGTTCTTC. Residues: CASSNGLAGGPAQFF. The genes are TRBV7-9 and TRBJ2-1; TRBD2 aligns across 15 bases. CDR3 size: 15 residues. J was trimmed by 12 bases and V by 5 bases; bases with no gene match: 8. Looked up from germline, CDR1 is SEHNR and CDR2 is FQNEAQ (reference sequence).

Note on this clone: Lacking the conserved final phenylalanine or tryptophan, this CDR3 likely reflects a read error. This chain joins TRBV7-3 and TRBJ1-1; TRBD1 matches 7 bases. V shed 3 bases, J shed 0 bases, and the junction held 4 bases outside the gene matches. Germline V gene data show CDR1 as SGHTA and CDR2 as FQGTGA. The CDR3 totals 15 residues. The CDR3 region has the DNA TGTGCCAGCAGCTTTCAGGGGGGTATGAACACTGAAGCTTTCCTT. Amino acids: CASSFQGGMNTEAFL.

The chain couples TRBV4-2 to TRBJ1-4; D unclear. The germline V gene encodes CDR1 LGHNA and CDR2 YNFKEQ. The CDR3 has 14 amino acids. V gave up 7 bases and J gave up 5 bases, with 14 bases separating them. The CDR3 loop reads CASKEAARNEKLFF. The CDR3 DNA is TGTGCCAGCAAAGAAGCAGCGCGGAATGAAAAACTGTTTTTT.

This chain uses TRBV25-1 with TRBJ2-7; D gene uncertain. V lost 2 bases, J lost 4 bases, and 12 bases lay in between. The CDR3 is made up of 14 amino acids. Per the germline V gene, CDR1 is MGHDK and CDR2 is SYGVNS. The CDR3 sequence is CASSEAGFVYEQYF. CDR3 nucleotide sequence: TGTGCCAGCAGTGAAGCCGGGTTCGTGTACGAGCAGTACTTC.

The chain employs TRBV19 and TRBJ2-1, with D perhaps TRBD2 (6 bases). Trimming pared 3 bases from V and 1 base from J, leaving 13 bases between. Germline assignment: CDR1 LNHDA and CDR2 SQIVND (reference sequence). The CDR3 contains 16 residues. CDR3 in DNA: TGTGCCAGTAGTATCTGGAGCGGGCCTTCCTACAATGAGCAGTTCTTC. It yields the protein CASSIWSGPSYNEQFF.

J is TRBJ2-5 and V is TRBV27; a possible D gene is TRBD1 (8 bases). Germline CDR1 MNHEY, CDR2 SMNVEV (reference sequence). CDR3 length: 18 amino acids. The V end lost 6 bases, the J end lost 4 bases, and 27 bases lay between the germline ends. CDR3 in DNA: TGTGCCAGCAGCCGACGGAAGGACAGGGTTGGGGGGGGAGAGACCCAGTACTTC. It is translated as CASSRRKDRVGGGETQYF.

The genes are TRBV6-5 and TRBJ2-1; weak D call: TRBD2 (6 bases). The ends were cut back, 7 bases at V and 0 bases at J, with 13 bases in the middle. The CDR3 length is 15 residues. CDR1 is MNHEY, CDR2 SVGAGI, per germline. The DNA of the CDR3 is TGTGCCAGCAAGGCGGGATCGGGCTCCTACAATGAGCAGTTCTTC. This translates into CASKAGSGSYNEQFF.

CDR3 bases: TGTGCCAGCAGCTTAGATAGAATCGGGACAGATAGCACAGATACGCAGTATTTT. It encodes CASSLDRIGTDSTDTQYF. This chain joins TRBV13 and TRBJ2-3; 7 bases are shared with TRBD1. CDR1 and CDR2 (germline): PRHDT, FYEKMQ (reference sequence). This CDR3 has 18 residues. The V segment lost 1 base and the J segment 0 bases; nucleotides outside the gene matches: 10.

The V call is TRBV28, the J call TRBJ1-5; D unclear. Germline loops: CDR1 MDHEN, CDR2 SYDVKM. V lost 0 bases and J 4 bases, leaving 13 bases between the germline ends. The length of the CDR3 is 16 residues. The DNA of the CDR3 is TGTGCCAGCAGTTTATGGCAGTTAAGTCAAAATCAGCCCCAGCATTTT. It encodes CASSLWQLSQNQPQHF.

The chain employs TRBV9 and TRBJ2-7, with 11 positions matching TRBD1. CDR3 size: 15 residues. The germline CDR1 and CDR2 sequences are SGDLS and YYNGEE. Trimming at V came to 0 bases and at J to 2 bases, leaving 1 base not matched to a gene. For the CDR3, the DNA is TGTGCCAGCAGCGTAGAGGGACAGGGGGCCTACGAGCAGTACTTC. It codes for CASSVEGQGAYEQYF. The entire variable domain, with the rest obtained from reference TRBV9 and TRBJ2-7, is as follows: DSGVTQTPKHLITATGQRVTLRCSPRSGDLSVYWYQQSLDQGLQFLIQYYNGEERAKGNILERFSAQQFPDLHSELNLSSLELGDSALYFCASSVEGQGAYEQYFGPGTRLTVT.